The next 14 T cell receptor beta chains were all read from a single sample in a study of Ad26.COV2.S vaccination and SARS-CoV-2 variants. The treatment was: 15 to 20 received Ad26.COV2.S at low or high dose, single or two shots; about 5 received placebo; per-sample allocation not given. Material that was analyzed had been drawn on day 63 after the first vaccine or placebo injection. Produced via immunoSEQ multiplex PCR; TCRdb's table is partial and in-frame only. The data show about 680,000 clones, about 90% seen once. The starting material was peripheral blood, obtained in a trial of Ad26.COV2.S vaccine versus placebo. The receptor set was obtained from a person between 18 and 65 years old who received the Ad26.COV2.S COVID-19 vaccine or a placebo.

Only one count was recorded for this clone. The chain joins TRBV18 to TRBJ2-1; D might be TRBD2 (5 bases). Germline V gene sequence: CDR1 KGHSH, CDR2 LQKENI. Trimming took 0 bases from V and 7 from J, leaving 16 bases between them. The CDR3 has 16 amino acids. CDR3: CASSPPSQPGWNEQFF. The CDR3 nucleotides are TGTGCCAGCTCACCACCTTCACAACCGGGATGGAATGAGCAGTTCTTC.

This clone was recorded only once. This chain connects TRBV6-2 or TRBV6-3 to TRBJ2-7, with 7 bases identical to TRBD1. CDR1 is MNHEY and CDR2 is SVGEGT in the germline V gene. V trimming: 4 bases; J trimming: 1 base; junction bases outside the gene matches: 10. The CDR3 covers 16 residues. The CDR3 DNA is TGTGCCAGCAGTTCGGGTCCGAGACAGGGTTCCTACGAGCAGTACTTC. It yields the protein CASSSGPRQGSYEQYF.

The chain links TRBV19 to TRBJ2-3, with a possible D match to TRBD1 (7 bases). CDR1 and CDR2 from the germline V gene are LNHDA and SQIVND (reference sequence). This CDR3 is built from 12 residues. Trimming took 5 bases from V and 7 from J, leaving 10 bases between them. The CDR3 DNA sequence: TGTGCCAGTAGTGGAGGGGGCCATACGCAGTATTTT. It specifies CASSGGGHTQYF. The full variable domain, in which reference TRBV19 and TRBJ2-3 provide the parts outside the CDR3, is DGGITQSPKYLFRKEGQNVTLSCEQNLNHDAMYWYRQDPGQGLRLIYYSQIVNDFQKGDIAEGYSVSREKKESFPLTVTSAQKNPTAFYLCASSGGGHTQYFGPGTRLTVL.

V gene TRBV11-2 combines with J gene TRBJ2-1; D possibly uses TRBD1 or TRBD2 (5 bases each). Between the trimmed V and J ends, which lost 1 base and 10 bases, there was a span of 14 bases. Per germline, CDR1 SGHAT and CDR2 FQNNGV. CDR3 length equals 14 residues. CDR3 amino acids: CASSLVARGDEQFF. In DNA, the CDR3 is TGTGCCAGCAGCTTAGTAGCTCGGGGCGACGAGCAGTTCTTC. Based on the CDR3 plus reference TRBV11-2 and TRBJ2-1, the full variable domain is EAGVAQSPRYKIIEKRQSVAFWCNPISGHATLYWYQQILGQGPKLLIQFQNNGVVDDSQLPKDRFSAERLKGVDSTLKIQPAKLEDSAVYLCASSLVARGDEQFFGPGTRLTVL.

CDR3 protein: CASSEASGTGWRETQYF. CDR3 coding DNA: TGCGCCAGCAGTGAGGCTAGCGGGACCGGTTGGCGGGAGACCCAGTACTTC. The chain has TRBV10-2 and TRBJ2-5, with 9 bases lining up with TRBD2. CDR3 length equals 17 residues. Germline CDR1 is WSHSY and CDR2 is SAAADI. Trimming cost V 2 bases and J 5 bases; bases outside gene matches: 12.

The chain joins TRBV4-1 to TRBJ2-5, with TRBD1 identical over 9 bases. Losses at the gene ends were 2 bases for V and 4 bases for J; bases not matched to a gene: 11. This CDR3 comprises 17 residues. Germline V gives CDR1 MGHRA, CDR2 YSYEKL. The CDR3 spells CASSQRLLQGARETQYF. The CDR3 bases are TGCGCCAGCAGCCAACGACTACTACAGGGGGCGCGAGAGACCCAGTACTTC.

The chain employs TRBV3-1 (or the pseudogene TRBV3-2) and TRBJ2-3; weak D call: TRBD2 (5 bases). V lost 1 base to trimming and J lost 4 bases, with 12 bases between them. The germline V gene encodes CDR1 LGHDT and CDR2 YNNKEL (reference sequence). The CDR3 is 15 residues long. The CDR3: CASSQAPGMADTQYF. DNA for the CDR3: TGTGCCAGCAGCCAAGCGCCGGGAATGGCAGATACGCAGTATTTT.

This clone was detected only once. The rearrangement uses TRBV18 and TRBJ2-7, with 10 bases aligning to TRBD2. The ends lost 3 bases at V and 4 bases at J; junction bases unmatched: 6. CDR3 length: 15 residues. Germline values: CDR1 KGHSH, CDR2 LQKENI. The CDR3 region has the DNA TGTGCCAGCTCACCGGAGGGACTAGCGCGTTACGAGCAGTACTTC. Amino acids: CASSPEGLARYEQYF.

The chain joins TRBV19 to TRBJ1-2; a weak D match, TRBD1 (5 bases). V lost 6 bases and J 5 bases, leaving 16 bases between the germline ends. The CDR3 runs to 14 residues. Germline V gene data show CDR1 as LNHDA and CDR2 as SQIVND (reference sequence). CDR3 protein: CASSRGTGSYGYTF. In DNA form, the CDR3 reads TGTGCCAGTAGCCGCGGGACGGGATCGTATGGCTACACCTTC.

The CDR3, as DNA: TGCGCCAGCAGCAGTCAGGGACATGGCTACACCTTC. Its protein is CASSSQGHGYTF. The V call is TRBV5-1, the J call TRBJ1-2; TRBD1 might be the D (5 bases). The germline V gene has CDR1 SGHRS and CDR2 YFSETQ. Between the trimmed V and J ends, which lost 4 bases and 6 bases, there was a span of 10 bases. There are 12 residues in the CDR3.

The chain recombines TRBV27 with TRBJ2-1, with 11 nucleotides matching TRBD2. J was trimmed by 0 bases and V by 2 bases; bases with no gene match: 3. This CDR3 contains 17 residues. Per germline, CDR1 MNHEY and CDR2 SMNVEV (reference sequence). DNA of the CDR3: TGTGCCAGCAGTTTAAGGCTAGCGGGAGGCTCCTACAATGAGCAGTTCTTC. Residues: CASSLRLAGGSYNEQFF.

This chain links TRBV13 with TRBJ2-7, with D unresolved. The V gene's germline CDR1 is PRHDT and CDR2 FYEKMQ (reference sequence). This CDR3 is 11 amino acids long. V was cut by 3 bases and J by 4 bases, with 4 bases left in between. The CDR3 reads CASSFGYEQYF. The CDR3 region has the DNA TGTGCCAGCAGCTTCGGATACGAGCAGTACTTC.

This clone appeared a few times. The chain has TRBV6-5 and TRBJ2-3; D remains unclear. In germline, CDR1 is MNHEY, CDR2 SVGAGI. This CDR3 region has 13 residues. Deletions cut 2 bases from V and 5 bases from J, with 8 bases between. The CDR3 spells CASSYQLRDTQYF. The CDR3, as DNA: TGTGCCAGCAGTTACCAACTCCGAGATACGCAGTATTTT.

About this clone itself: Different DNA sequences within this sample yield the same CDR3. The chain links TRBV9 to TRBJ2-6; no reliable D call. Germline CDR1 reads SGDLS; CDR2 reads YYNGEE. Trimming took 2 bases from V and 0 from J, leaving 6 bases between them. The length of the CDR3 is 15 residues. CDR3 region: CASSVSSSGANVLTF. The CDR3 nucleotides are TGTGCCAGCAGCGTCAGCAGCTCTGGGGCCAACGTCCTGACTTTC.